These 5 T cell receptor beta chains originate from one sample sequenced in a study of blood T cell repertoires in COVID-19. Repertoires were generated with immunoSEQ multiplex PCR, while TCRdb's copy carries only in-frame clones and drops some. The data contain 85,000 to 120,000 clones, about 85% of them singletons. The sequenced sample was peripheral blood. The receptors derive from a woman aged 50 to 60 with COVID-19, enrolled during active disease.

The chain employs TRBV19 and TRBJ1-4; 7 bases are shared with TRBD1. CDR1 is LNHDA and CDR2 is SQIVND in the germline V gene (reference sequence). Trimming at V came to 6 bases and at J to 8 bases, leaving 9 bases not matched to a gene. This CDR3 contains 14 residues. CDR3 sequence (DNA): TGTGCCAGTAGCCCCGGGACAGCCCGGGAAAAACTGTTTTTT. Translated, it gives CASSPGTAREKLFF.

V and J are TRBV2 and TRBJ1-4; TRBD1 agrees at 10 bases. V lost 5 bases and J lost 11; bases outside the gene matches: 11. Germline V gene lookup returns CDR1 SNHLY and CDR2 FYNNEI. This CDR3 has 15 amino acids. DNA for the CDR3: TGTGCCAGCAGTCACCCTGTTGACAGGGGGCTTAAACTGTTTTTT. Its translation: CASSHPVDRGLKLFF.

The J gene is TRBJ2-1, the V gene TRBV4-1; the match to TRBD2 covers 9 bases. Germline assignment: CDR1 MGHRA and CDR2 YSYEKL. The CDR3 sequence is 16 residues long. The junction had 9 bases not matched to a gene; V was cut back by 2 bases and J by 7 bases. This chain's CDR3 is CASSQFERGVLNEQFF. CDR3 coding DNA: TGCGCCAGCAGCCAATTCGAGCGGGGGGTTTTGAATGAGCAGTTCTTC.

CDR3 sequence (DNA): TGTGCCGTTGCGGGGGTAGCCAAAAACATTCAGTACTTC. It specifies CAVAGVAKNIQYF. V gene TRBV6-5 combines with J gene TRBJ2-4; TRBD2 agrees at 7 bases. The germline CDR1 and CDR2 sequences are MNHEY and SVGAGI. There are 13 residues in the CDR3. V lost 11 bases and J lost 0; bases outside the gene matches: 4.

The chain couples TRBV5-8 to TRBJ1-2; D remains ambiguous. Trimming took 0 bases from V and 1 from J, leaving 7 bases between them. The germline CDR1 and CDR2 sequences are SGHTS and YDEGEE. The CDR3 spans 14 residues. The CDR3 reads CASSLDLFNYGYTF. For the CDR3, the DNA is TGTGCCAGCAGCTTGGATCTTTTTAACTATGGCTACACCTTC.